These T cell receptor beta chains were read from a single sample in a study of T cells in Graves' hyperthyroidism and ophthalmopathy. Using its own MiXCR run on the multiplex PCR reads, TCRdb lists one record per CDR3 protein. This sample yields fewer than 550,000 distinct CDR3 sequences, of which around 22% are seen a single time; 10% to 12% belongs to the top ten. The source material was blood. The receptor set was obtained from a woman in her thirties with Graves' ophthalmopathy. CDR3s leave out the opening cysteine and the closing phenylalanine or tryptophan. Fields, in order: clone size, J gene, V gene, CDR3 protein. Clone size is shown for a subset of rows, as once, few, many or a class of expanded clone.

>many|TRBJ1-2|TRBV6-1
ASTQRLEYGYT
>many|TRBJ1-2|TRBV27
ASRHTGARGYGYT
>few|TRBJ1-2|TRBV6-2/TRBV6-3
ASSYSNNYGYT
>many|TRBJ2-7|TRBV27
ASSLNSTGGGLYEQY
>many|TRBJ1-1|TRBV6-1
ASRTGLMNTEAF
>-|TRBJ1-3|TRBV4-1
ASSRLPVSSSGNTIY
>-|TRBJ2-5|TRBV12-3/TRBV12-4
ASSLAYETQY
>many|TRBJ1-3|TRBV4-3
ASSHDSSNSGNTIY
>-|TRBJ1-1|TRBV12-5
ASGLTGGGRNTEAF
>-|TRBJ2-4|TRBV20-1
SATRGAAKNIKY